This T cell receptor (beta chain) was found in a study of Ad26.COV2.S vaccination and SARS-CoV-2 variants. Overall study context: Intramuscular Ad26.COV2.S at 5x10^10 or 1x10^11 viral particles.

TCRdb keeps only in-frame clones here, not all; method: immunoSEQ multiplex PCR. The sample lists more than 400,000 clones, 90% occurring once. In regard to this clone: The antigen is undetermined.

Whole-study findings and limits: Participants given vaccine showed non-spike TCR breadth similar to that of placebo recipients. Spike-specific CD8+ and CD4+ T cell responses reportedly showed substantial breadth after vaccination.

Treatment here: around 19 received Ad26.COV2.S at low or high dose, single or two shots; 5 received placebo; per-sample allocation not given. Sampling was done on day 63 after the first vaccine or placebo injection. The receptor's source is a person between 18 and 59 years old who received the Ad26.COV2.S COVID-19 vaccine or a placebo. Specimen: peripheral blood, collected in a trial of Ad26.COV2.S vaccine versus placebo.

CDR3 sequence (DNA): TGTGCCACCAGTGTAGCGGAGAGCACAGATACGCAGTATTTT. It specifies CATSVAESTDTQYF. The V gene is TRBV24-1, the J gene TRBJ2-3; perhaps TRBD2 as D (6 bases). Germline loops: CDR1 KGHDR, CDR2 SFDVKD. Between the trimmed V and J ends, which lost 5 bases and 0 bases, there was a span of 8 bases. The CDR3 runs 14 residues.